This T cell receptor (beta chain) emerged from a study of blood T cell repertoires in COVID-19. Study-level information: PBMCs, B-cell-depleted T cells, or T cells provided the cDNA or gDNA that made up the material.

Using immunoSEQ multiplex PCR, the repertoire was profiled, and TCRdb retains in-frame clones only, with some absent. This sample has 11,000 to 15,000 clones; approximately 83% occur once, and the top ten carry more than 20%. The germline gives CDR1 SGDLS, CDR2 YYNGEE. The germline V and J ends were trimmed by 3 bases and 6 bases, with 15 bases remaining between them. The CDR3 has 14 residues. Sample: peripheral blood. The TCR comes from an older woman with acute or convalescent COVID-19. This sequence joins TRBV9 and TRBJ1-2, with D possibly TRBD1 on 6 matching bases. The CDR3 bases are TGTGCCAGCAGCGCCCTCAACCCAGGGGATGGCTACACCTTC. Its protein product is CASSALNPGDGYTF. Using reference TRBV9 and TRBJ1-2 for the parts outside the CDR3, the full variable domain is DSGVTQTPKHLITATGQRVTLRCSPRSGDLSVYWYQQSLDQGLQFLIQYYNGEERAKGNILERFSAQQFPDLHSELNLSSLELGDSALYFCASSALNPGDGYTFGSGTRLTVV.